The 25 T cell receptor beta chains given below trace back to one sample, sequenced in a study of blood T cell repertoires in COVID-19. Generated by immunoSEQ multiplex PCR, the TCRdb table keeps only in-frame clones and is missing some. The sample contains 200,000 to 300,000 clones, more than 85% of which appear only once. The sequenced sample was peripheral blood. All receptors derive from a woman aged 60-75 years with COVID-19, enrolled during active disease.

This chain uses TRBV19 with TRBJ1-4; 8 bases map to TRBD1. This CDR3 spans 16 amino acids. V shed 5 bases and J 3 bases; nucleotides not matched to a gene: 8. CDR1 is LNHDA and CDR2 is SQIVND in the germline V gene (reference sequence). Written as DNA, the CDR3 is TGTGCCAGTAGTGGTCGACAGGGGAGGCCTAATGAAAAACTGTTTTTT. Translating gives CASSGRQGRPNEKLFF. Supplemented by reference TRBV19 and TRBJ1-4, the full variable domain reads DGGITQSPKYLFRKEGQNVTLSCEQNLNHDAMYWYRQDPGQGLRLIYYSQIVNDFQKGDIAEGYSVSREKKESFPLTVTSAQKNPTAFYLCASSGRQGRPNEKLFFGSGTQLSVL.

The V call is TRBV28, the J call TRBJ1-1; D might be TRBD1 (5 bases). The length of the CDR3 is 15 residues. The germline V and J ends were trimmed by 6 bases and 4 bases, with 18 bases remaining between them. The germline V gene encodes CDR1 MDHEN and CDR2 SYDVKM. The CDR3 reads CASSAGGAGGTEAFF. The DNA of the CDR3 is TGTGCCAGCAGCGCCGGGGGAGCTGGGGGCACTGAAGCTTTCTTT.

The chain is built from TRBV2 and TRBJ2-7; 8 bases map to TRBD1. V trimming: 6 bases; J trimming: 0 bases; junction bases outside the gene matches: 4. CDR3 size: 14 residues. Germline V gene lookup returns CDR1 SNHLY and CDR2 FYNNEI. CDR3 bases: TGTGCCAGCAGGCCCGACAGGGGCTCCTACGAGCAGTACTTC. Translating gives CASRPDRGSYEQYF.

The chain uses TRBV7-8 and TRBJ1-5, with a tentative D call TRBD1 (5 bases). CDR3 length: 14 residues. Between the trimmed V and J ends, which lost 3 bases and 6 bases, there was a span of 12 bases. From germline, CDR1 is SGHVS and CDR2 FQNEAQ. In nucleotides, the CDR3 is TGTGCCAGCAGCTTCGGCAGGGCCGGTCAGCCCCAGCATTTT. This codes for CASSFGRAGQPQHF.

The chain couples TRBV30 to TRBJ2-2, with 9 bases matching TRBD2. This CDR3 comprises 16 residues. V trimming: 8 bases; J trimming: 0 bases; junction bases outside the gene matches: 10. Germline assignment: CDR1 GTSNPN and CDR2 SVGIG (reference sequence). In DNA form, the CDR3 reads TGTGCCGGCGGGGCTAGCGGGACCGCGAACACCGGGGAGCTGTTTTTT. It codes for CAGGASGTANTGELFF.

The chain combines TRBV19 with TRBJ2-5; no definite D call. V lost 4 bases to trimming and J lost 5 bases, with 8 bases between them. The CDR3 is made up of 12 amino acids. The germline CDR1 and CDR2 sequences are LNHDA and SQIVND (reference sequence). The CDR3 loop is CASSTTGETQYF. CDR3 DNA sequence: TGTGCCAGTAGTACAACCGGGGAGACCCAGTACTTC.

The CDR3 DNA is TGCGCCAGCAGCTCGCGCGTCGCTAGCGGCTCTTCCTACAATGAGCAGTTCTTC. Protein sequence: CASSSRVASGSSYNEQFF. V and J are TRBV5-1 and TRBJ2-1; 7 bases fit TRBD2. This CDR3 has 18 amino acids. Losses at the gene ends were 3 bases for V and 1 base for J; bases not matched to a gene: 13. CDR1 is SGHRS and CDR2 is YFSETQ in the germline V gene. Combining the CDR3 with reference TRBV5-1 and TRBJ2-1 gives the whole variable domain KAGVTQTPRYLIKTRGQQVTLSCSPISGHRSVSWYQQTPGQGLQFLFEYFSETQRNKGNFPGRFSGRQFSNSRSEMNVSTLELGDSALYLCASSSRVASGSSYNEQFFGPGTRLTVL.

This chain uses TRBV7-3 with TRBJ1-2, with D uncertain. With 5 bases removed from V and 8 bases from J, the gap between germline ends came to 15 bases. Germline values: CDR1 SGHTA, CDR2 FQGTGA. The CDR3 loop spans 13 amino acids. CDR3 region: CASSQARGLGYTF. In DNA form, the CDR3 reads TGTGCCAGCAGCCAAGCCAGAGGGCTCGGCTACACCTTC.

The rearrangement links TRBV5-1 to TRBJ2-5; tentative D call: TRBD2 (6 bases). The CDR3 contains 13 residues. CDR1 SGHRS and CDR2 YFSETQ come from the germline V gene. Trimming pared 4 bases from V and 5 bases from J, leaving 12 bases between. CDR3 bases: TGCGCCAGCAGCCCAGGGAGGTGGGAGACCCAGTACTTC. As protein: CASSPGRWETQYF.

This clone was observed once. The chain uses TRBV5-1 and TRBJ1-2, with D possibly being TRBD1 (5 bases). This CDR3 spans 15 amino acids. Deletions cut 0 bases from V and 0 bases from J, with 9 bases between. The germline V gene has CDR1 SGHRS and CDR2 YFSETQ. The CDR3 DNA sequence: TGCGCCAGCAGCTTGGGACAGAACTCTAACTATGGCTACACCTTC. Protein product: CASSLGQNSNYGYTF.

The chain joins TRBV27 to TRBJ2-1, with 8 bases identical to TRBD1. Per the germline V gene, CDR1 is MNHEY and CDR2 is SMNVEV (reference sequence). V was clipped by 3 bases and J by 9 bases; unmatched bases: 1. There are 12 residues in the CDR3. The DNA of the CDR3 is TGTGCCAGCAGTTTCGGACAGGGTGAGCAGTTCTTC. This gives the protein CASSFGQGEQFF.

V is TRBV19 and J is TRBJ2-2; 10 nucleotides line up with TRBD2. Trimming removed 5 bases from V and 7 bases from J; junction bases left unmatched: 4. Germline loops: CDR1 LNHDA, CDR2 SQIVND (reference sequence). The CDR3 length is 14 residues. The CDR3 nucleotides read TGTGCCAGTAGTCCCAGCGGGAGGGGCGGGGAGCTGTTTTTT. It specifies CASSPSGRGGELFF. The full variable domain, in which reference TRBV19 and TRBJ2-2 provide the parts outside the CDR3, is DGGITQSPKYLFRKEGQNVTLSCEQNLNHDAMYWYRQDPGQGLRLIYYSQIVNDFQKGDIAEGYSVSREKKESFPLTVTSAQKNPTAFYLCASSPSGRGGELFFGEGSRLTVL.

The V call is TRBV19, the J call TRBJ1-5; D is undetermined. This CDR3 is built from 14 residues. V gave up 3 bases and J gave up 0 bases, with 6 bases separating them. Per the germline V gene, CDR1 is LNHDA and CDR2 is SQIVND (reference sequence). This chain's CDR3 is CASSMQDSNQPQHF. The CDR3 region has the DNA TGTGCCAGTAGTATGCAGGATAGCAATCAGCCCCAGCATTTT. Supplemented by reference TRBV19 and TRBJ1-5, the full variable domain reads DGGITQSPKYLFRKEGQNVTLSCEQNLNHDAMYWYRQDPGQGLRLIYYSQIVNDFQKGDIAEGYSVSREKKESFPLTVTSAQKNPTAFYLCASSMQDSNQPQHFGDGTRLSIL.

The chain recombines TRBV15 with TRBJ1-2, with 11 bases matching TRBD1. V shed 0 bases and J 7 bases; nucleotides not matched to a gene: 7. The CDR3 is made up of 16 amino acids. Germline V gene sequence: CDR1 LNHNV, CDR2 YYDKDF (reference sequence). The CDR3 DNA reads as TGTGCCACCAGCAGAGATCGGGACAGGGGGAGTTTTGGCTACACCTTC. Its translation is CATSRDRDRGSFGYTF.

CDR3 sequence (DNA): TGTGCCAGCAGCTTAGCAGGGGCCCTCTACGAGCAGTACTTC. Amino acid sequence: CASSLAGALYEQYF. The chain couples TRBV7-8 to TRBJ2-7; the D gene is possibly TRBD1 (5 bases). This CDR3 contains 14 residues. V lost 0 bases and J 3 bases, leaving 9 bases between the germline ends. Germline V gene lookup returns CDR1 SGHVS and CDR2 FQNEAQ.

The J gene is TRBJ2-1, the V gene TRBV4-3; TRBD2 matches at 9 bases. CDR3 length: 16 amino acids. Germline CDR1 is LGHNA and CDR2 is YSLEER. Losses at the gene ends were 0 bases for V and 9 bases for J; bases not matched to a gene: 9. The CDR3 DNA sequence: TGCGCCAGCAGCCAAGATTTCAGCGGGAGGCTGGGTGAGCAGTTCTTC. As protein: CASSQDFSGRLGEQFF.

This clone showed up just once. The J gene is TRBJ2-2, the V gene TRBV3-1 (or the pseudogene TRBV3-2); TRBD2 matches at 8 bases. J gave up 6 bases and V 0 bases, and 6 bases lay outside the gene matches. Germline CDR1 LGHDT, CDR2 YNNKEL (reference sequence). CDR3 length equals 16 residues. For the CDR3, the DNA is TGTGCCAGCAGCCAAGAACTCGGGAGGGGCCCCGGGGAGCTGTTTTTT. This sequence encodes CASSQELGRGPGELFF.

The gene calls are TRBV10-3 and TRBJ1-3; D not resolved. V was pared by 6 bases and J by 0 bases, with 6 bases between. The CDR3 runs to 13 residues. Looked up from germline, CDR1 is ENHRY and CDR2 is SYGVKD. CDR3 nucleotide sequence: TGTGCCATCAGGGCCCCCTCTGGAAACACCATATATTTT. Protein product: CAIRAPSGNTIYF.

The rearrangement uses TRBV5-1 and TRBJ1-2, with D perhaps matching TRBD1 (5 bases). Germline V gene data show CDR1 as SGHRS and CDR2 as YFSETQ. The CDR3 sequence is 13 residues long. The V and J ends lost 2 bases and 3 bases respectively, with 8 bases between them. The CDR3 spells CASSLQDHYGYTF. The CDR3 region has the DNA TGCGCCAGCAGCTTACAGGATCACTATGGCTACACCTTC.

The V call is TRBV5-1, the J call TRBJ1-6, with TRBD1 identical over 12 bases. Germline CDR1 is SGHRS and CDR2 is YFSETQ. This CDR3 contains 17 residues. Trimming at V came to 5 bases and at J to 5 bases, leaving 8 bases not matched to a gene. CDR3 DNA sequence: TGCGCCAGCAGTAACCGGGACAGGGGGCCGGATAATTCACCCCTCCACTTT. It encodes CASSNRDRGPDNSPLHF.

The CDR3 loop reads CSDRLAGGNEQFF. In nucleotides, the CDR3 is TGCAGCGACCGACTAGCGGGAGGCAATGAGCAGTTCTTC. This chain links TRBV29-1 with TRBJ2-1; 13 nucleotides match TRBD2. After removal of 7 bases from V and 6 bases from J, the junction contained 3 bases not matched to a gene. Germline V gene data show CDR1 as SQVTM and CDR2 as ANQGSEA. The CDR3 has 13 amino acids.

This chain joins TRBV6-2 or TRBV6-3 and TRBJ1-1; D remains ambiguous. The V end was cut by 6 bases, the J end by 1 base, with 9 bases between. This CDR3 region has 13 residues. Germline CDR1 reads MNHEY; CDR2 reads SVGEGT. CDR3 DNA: TGTGCCAGCAGCCCCAGAAAGAACACTGAAGCTTTCTTT. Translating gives CASSPRKNTEAFF.

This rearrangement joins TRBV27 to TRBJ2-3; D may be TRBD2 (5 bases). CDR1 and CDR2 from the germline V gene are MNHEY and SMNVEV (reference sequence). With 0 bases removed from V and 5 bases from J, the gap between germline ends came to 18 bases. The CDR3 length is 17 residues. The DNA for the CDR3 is TGTGCCAGCAGTTTATCTGTTTCGAGCGGCGCCCAAGATACGCAGTATTTT. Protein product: CASSLSVSSGAQDTQYF.

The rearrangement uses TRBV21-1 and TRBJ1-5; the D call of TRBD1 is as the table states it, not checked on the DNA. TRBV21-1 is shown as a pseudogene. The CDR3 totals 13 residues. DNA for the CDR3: TGTGCCAGCGGGGTAGGGGGCTGGCAGCCCCAGCATTTT. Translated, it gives CASGVGGWQPQHF.

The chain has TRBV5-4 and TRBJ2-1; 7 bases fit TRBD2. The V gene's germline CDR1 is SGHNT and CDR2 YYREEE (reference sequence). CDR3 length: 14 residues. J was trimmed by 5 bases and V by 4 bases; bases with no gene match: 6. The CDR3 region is CASSQTSFDNEQFF. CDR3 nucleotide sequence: TGTGCCAGCAGCCAGACTAGCTTCGACAATGAGCAGTTCTTC.